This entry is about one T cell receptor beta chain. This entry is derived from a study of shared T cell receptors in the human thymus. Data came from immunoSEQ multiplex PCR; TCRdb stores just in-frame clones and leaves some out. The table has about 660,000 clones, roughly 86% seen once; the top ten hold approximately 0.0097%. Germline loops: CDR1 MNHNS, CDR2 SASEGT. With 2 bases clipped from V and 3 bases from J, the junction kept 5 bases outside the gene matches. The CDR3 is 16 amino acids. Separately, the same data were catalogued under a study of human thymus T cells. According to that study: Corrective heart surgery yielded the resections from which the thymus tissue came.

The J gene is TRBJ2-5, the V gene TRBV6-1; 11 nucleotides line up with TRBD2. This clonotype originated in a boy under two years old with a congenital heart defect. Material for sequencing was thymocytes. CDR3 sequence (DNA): TGTGCCAGCAGTGAATCGAAGACTAGCGGGAAAGAGACCCAGTACTTC. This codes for CASSESKTSGKETQYF.